These 2 T cell receptor beta chains originate from one sample sequenced in a study of blood T cells in healthy people across ages. A second PCR of 7 to 11 cycles used a sample-barcoded 5' primer and a J-beta primer mix. TCRdb analysed the 5' RACE reads with MiXCR anew, one entry per CDR3 protein. The sample yields 1.4 million to 1.5 million distinct CDR3 sequences, around 39% seen once. Specimen: blood. These receptors were collected from a woman between 18 and 29 years old in good health.

This chain uses TRBV4-2 with TRBJ2-7; D not resolved. The last part of the DNA fits TRBJ2-5 better; the J call may be wrong. The CDR3 has 16 amino acids. CDR1 and CDR2 from the germline V gene are LGHNA and YNFKEQ. The CDR3 bases are TGTGCCAGCAGCCAAGATCCAAGCTTCGGTATCGAGACCCAGTACTTC. Translating gives CASSQDPSFGIETQYF.

V is TRBV6-6 and J is TRBJ1-6; D not resolved. Trimming took off 8 bases at V and 7 bases at J, with 12 bases between the two ends. The CDR3 consists of 13 residues. From germline, CDR1 is MNHNY and CDR2 SVGAGI (reference sequence). CDR3 nucleotides: TGTGCCAGCGGCCCCAGTCCGAATTCACCCCTCCACTTT. The encoded protein is CASGPSPNSPLHF.